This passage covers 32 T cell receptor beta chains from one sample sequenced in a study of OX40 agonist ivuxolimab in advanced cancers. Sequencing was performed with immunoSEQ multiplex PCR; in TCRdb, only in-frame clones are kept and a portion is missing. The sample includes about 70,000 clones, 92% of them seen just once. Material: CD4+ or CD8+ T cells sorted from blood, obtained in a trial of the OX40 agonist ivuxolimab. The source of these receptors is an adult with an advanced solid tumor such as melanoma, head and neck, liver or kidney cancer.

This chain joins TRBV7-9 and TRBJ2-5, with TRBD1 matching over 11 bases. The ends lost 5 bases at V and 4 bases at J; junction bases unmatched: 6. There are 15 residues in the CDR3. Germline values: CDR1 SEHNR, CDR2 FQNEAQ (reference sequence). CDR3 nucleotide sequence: TGTGCCAGCAGCATAGTGGACAGGGGGCCAGAGACCCAGTACTTC. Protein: CASSIVDRGPETQYF.

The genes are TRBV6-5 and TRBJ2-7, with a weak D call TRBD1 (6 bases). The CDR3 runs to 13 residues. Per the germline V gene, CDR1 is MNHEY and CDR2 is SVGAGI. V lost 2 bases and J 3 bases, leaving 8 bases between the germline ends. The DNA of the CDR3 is TGTGCCAGCAGTTACGGACAGCACTACGAGCAGTACTTC. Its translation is CASSYGQHYEQYF.

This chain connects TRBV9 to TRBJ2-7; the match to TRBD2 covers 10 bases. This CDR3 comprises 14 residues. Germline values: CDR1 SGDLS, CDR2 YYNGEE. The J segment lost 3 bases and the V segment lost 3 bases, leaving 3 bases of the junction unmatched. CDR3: CASSASGGNYEQYF. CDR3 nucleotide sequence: TGTGCCAGCAGCGCTAGCGGGGGCAACTACGAGCAGTACTTC.

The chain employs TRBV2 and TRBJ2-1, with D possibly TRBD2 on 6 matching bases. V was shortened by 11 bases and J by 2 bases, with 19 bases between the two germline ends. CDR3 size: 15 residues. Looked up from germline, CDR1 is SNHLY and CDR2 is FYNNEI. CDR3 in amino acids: CACKGGGNAYNEQFF. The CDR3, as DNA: TGTGCCTGCAAAGGCGGAGGGAACGCCTACAATGAGCAGTTCTTC.

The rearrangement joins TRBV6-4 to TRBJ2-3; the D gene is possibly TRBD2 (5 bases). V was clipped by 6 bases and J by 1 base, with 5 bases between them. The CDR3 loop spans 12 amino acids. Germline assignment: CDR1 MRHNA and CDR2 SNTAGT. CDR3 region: CASRGGTDTQYF. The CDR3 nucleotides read TGTGCCAGCAGGGGAGGCACAGATACGCAGTATTTT.

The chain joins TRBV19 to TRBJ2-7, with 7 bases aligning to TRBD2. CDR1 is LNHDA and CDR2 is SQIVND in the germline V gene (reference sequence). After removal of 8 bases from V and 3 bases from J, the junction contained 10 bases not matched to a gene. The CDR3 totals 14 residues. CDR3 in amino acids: CASPGLGNFYEQYF. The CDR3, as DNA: TGTGCCAGTCCTGGACTAGGCAATTTCTACGAGCAGTACTTC.

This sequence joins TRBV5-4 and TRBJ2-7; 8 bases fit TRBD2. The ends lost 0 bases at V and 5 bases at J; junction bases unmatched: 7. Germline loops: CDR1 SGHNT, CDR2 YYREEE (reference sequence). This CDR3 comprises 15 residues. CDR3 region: CASSLERGGLNEQYF. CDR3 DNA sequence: TGTGCCAGCAGCTTGGAACGGGGGGGCCTCAACGAGCAGTACTTC.

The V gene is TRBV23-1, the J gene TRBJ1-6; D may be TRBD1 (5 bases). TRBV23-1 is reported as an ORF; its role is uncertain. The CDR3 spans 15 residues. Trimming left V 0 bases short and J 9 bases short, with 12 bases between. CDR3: CASSQSVGVISPLHF. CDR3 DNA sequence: TGCGCCAGCAGTCAATCGGTGGGGGTAATTTCACCCCTCCACTTT.

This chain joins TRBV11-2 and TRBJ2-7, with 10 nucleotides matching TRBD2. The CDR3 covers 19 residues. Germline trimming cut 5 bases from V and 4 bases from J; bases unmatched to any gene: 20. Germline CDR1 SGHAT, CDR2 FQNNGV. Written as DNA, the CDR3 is TGTGCCAGCAGCCCCTATCCTCGAGCGGGGGGGCCGAAGGGATACGAGCAGTACTTC. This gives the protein CASSPYPRAGGPKGYEQYF.

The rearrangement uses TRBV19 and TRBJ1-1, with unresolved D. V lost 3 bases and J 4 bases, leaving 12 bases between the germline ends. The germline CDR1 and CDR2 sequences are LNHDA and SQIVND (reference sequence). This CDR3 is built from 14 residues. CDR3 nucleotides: TGTGCCAGTAGTATTGATGGCAGAATCACTGAAGCTTTCTTT. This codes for CASSIDGRITEAFF.

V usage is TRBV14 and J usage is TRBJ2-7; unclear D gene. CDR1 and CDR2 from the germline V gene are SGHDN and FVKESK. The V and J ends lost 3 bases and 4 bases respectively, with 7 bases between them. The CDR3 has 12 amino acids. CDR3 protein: CASSHKTYEQYF. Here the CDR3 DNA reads TGTGCCAGCAGCCACAAGACTTACGAGCAGTACTTC.

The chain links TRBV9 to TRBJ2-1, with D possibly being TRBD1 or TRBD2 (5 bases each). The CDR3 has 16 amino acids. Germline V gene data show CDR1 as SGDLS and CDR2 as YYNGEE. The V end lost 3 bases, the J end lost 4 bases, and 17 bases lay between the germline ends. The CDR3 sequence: CASSAPSGSGYNEQFF. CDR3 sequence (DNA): TGTGCCAGCAGCGCCCCCTCAGGGAGTGGGTACAATGAGCAGTTCTTC.

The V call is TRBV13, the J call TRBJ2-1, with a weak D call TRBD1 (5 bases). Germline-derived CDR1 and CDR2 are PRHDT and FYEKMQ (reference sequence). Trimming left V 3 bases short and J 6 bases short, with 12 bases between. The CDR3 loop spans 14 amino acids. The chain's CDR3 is CASSLGRAANEQFF. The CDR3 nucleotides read TGTGCCAGCAGCTTGGGCAGGGCGGCCAATGAGCAGTTCTTC.

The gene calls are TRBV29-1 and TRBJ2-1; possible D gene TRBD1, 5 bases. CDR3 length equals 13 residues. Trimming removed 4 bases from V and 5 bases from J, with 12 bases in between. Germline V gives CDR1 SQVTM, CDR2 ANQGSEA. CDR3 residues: CSVVGQGNNEQFF. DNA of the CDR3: TGCAGCGTTGTAGGGCAGGGTAACAATGAGCAGTTCTTC.

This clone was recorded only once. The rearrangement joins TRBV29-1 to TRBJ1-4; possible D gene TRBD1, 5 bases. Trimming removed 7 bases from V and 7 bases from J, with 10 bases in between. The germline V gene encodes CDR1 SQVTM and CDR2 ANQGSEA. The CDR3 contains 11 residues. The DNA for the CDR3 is TGCAGCGCCCGGGACGGTGAAAAACTGTTTTTT. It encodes CSARDGEKLFF.

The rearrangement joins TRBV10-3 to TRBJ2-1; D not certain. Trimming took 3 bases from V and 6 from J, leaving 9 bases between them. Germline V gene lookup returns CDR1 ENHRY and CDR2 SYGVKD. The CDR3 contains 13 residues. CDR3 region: CAISDGTGNEQFF. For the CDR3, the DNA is TGTGCCATCAGTGATGGAACGGGCAATGAGCAGTTCTTC.

The CDR3 sequence is CASSLGIGGTYNEQFF. CDR3 nucleotides: TGTGCCAGCAGCTTAGGGATTGGGGGCACCTACAATGAGCAGTTCTTC. The genes are TRBV7-2 and TRBJ2-1, with D perhaps TRBD1 (6 bases). The germline V gene has CDR1 SGHTA and CDR2 FQGNSA. V was shortened by 1 base and J by 2 bases, with 12 bases between the two germline ends. This CDR3 is 16 amino acids long. The entire variable domain, with the rest obtained from reference TRBV7-2 and TRBJ2-1, is as follows: GAGVSQSPSNKVTEKGKDVELRCDPISGHTALYWYRQSLGQGLEFLIYFQGNSAPDKSGLPSDRFSAERTGGSVSTLTIQRTQQEDSAVYLCASSLGIGGTYNEQFFGPGTRLTVL.

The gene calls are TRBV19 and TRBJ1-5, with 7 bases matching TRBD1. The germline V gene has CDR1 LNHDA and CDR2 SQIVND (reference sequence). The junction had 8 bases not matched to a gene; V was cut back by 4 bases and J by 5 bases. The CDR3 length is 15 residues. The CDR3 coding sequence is TGTGCCAGTAGTACGCGGGACAGCGTTTATCAGCCCCAGCATTTT. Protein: CASSTRDSVYQPQHF.

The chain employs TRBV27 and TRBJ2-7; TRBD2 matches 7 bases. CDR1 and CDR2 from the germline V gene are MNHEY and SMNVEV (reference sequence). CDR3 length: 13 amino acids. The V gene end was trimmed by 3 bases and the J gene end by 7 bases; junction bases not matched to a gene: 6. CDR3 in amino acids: CASSFTSAGEQYF. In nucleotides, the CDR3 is TGTGCCAGCAGTTTTACTAGCGCGGGGGAGCAGTACTTC.

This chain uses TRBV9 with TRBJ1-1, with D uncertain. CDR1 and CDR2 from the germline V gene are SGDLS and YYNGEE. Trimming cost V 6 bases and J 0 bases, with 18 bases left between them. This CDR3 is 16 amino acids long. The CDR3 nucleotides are TGTGCCAGCACCCGTTATCTCCGGGGAGTGAACACTGAAGCTTTCTTT. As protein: CASTRYLRGVNTEAFF.

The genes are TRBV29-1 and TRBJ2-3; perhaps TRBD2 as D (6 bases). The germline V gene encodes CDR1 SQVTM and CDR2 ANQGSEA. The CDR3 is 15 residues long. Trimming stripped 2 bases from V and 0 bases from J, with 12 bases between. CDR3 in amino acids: CSVEIWGDSTDTQYF. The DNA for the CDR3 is TGCAGCGTTGAAATCTGGGGGGATAGCACAGATACGCAGTATTTT.

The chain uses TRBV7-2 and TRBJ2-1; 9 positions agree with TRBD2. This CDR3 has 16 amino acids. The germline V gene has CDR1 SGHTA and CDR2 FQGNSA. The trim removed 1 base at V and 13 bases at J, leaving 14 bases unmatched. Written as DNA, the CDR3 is TGTGCCAGCAGCTTAGTAGGTGCTAGTGCGGGGGGGATCCAGTTCTTC. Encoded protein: CASSLVGASAGGIQFF. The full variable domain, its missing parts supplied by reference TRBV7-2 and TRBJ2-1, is GAGVSQSPSNKVTEKGKDVELRCDPISGHTALYWYRQSLGQGLEFLIYFQGNSAPDKSGLPSDRFSAERTGGSVSTLTIQRTQQEDSAVYLCASSLVGASAGGIQFFGPGTRLTVL.

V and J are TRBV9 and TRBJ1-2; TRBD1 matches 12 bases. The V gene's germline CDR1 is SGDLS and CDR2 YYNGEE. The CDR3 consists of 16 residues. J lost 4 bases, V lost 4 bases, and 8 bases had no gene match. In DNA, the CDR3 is TGTGCCAGCAGCCCACAGGGACAGGGGGCGCTCTATGGCTACACCTTC. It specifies CASSPQGQGALYGYTF.

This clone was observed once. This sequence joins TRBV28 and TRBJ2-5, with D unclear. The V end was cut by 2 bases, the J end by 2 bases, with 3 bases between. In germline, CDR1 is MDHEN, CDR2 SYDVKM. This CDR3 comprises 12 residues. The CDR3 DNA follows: TGTGCCAGCAGTTTACAACAAGAGACCCAGTACTTC. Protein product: CASSLQQETQYF.

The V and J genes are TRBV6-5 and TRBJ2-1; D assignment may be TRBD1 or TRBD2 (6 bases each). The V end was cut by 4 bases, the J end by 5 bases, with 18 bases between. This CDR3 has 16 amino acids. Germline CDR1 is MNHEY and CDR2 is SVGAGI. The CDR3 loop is CASSSIVGGQDNEQFF. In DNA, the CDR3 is TGTGCCAGCAGTTCTATTGTCGGGGGCCAGGACAATGAGCAGTTCTTC.

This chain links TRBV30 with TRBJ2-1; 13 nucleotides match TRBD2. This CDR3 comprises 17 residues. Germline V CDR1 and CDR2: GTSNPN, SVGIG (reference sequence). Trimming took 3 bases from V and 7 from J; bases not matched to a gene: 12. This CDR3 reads CAWRPGLAGAKKNEQFF. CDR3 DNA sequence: TGTGCCTGGAGGCCAGGACTAGCGGGGGCCAAGAAGAATGAGCAGTTCTTC.

The CDR3: CASSALVVSTDTQYF. The CDR3 nucleotides are TGTGCCAGCAGCGCCTTAGTCGTTAGCACAGATACGCAGTATTTT. The chain joins TRBV9 to TRBJ2-3; D is unclear. Germline CDR1 and CDR2: SGDLS and YYNGEE. CDR3 length equals 15 residues. V lost 3 bases and J lost 0, with 11 bases in between. Variable domain in full (rest from reference TRBV9 and TRBJ2-3): DSGVTQTPKHLITATGQRVTLRCSPRSGDLSVYWYQQSLDQGLQFLIQYYNGEERAKGNILERFSAQQFPDLHSELNLSSLELGDSALYFCASSALVVSTDTQYFGPGTRLTVL.

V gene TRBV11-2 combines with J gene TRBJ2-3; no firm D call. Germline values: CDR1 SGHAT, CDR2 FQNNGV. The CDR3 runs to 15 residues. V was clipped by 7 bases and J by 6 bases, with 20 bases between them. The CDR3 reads CASTLSAAPRDTQYF. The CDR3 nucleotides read TGTGCCAGCACCCTATCGGCGGCCCCTCGGGATACGCAGTATTTT.

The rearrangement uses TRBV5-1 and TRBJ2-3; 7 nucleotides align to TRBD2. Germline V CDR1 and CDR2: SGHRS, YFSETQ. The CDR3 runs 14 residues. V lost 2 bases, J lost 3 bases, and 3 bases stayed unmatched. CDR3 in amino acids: CASSFWGGTDTQYF. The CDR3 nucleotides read TGCGCCAGCAGCTTCTGGGGAGGGACAGATACGCAGTATTTT.

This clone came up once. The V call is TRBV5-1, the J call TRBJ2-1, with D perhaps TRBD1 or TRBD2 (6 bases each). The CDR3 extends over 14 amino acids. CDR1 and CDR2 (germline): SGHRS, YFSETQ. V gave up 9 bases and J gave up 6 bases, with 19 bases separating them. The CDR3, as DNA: TGCGCCACCTCGGAGGGGTGGGGGCTCAATGAGCAGTTCTTC. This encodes CATSEGWGLNEQFF.

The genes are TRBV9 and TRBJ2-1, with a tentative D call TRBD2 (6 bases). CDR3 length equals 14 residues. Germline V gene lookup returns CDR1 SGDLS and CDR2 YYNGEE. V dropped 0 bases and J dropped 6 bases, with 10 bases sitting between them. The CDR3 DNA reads TGTGCCAGCAGCGTAGGAGGAGGGAGCAATGAGCAGTTCTTC. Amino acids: CASSVGGGSNEQFF.

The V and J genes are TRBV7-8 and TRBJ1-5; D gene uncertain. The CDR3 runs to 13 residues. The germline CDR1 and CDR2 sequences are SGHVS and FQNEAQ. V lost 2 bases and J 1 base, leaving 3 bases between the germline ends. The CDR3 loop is CASSLRSNQPQHF. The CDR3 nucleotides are TGTGCCAGCAGCTTACGAAGCAATCAGCCCCAGCATTTT. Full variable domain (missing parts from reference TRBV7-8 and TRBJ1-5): GAGVSQSPRYKVAKRGQDVALRCDPISGHVSLFWYQQALGQGPEFLTYFQNEAQLDKSGLPSDRFFAERPEGSVSTLKIQRTQQEDSAVYLCASSLRSNQPQHFGDGTRLSIL.